Listed below are T cell receptor beta chains from one sample, sequenced in a study of cytomegalovirus exposure and HLA in healthy donors. The repertoire was sequenced with immunoSEQ multiplex PCR; TCRdb's copy has only in-frame clones and lacks some. The sample carries about 120,000 clones, 82% recorded once. Sequenced: PBMCs. The receptors here all came from a woman aged 18 to 35 in good health and CMV-seronegative. CDR3s include the opening cysteine and the closing phenylalanine or tryptophan. Size tells how often a clone was seen (once, few, many) or the class of an expanded clone, and some rows leave it out.

v_call | clone_size | cdr3_aa
TRBV5-1 | few | CASSLGQGYYGYTF
TRBV11-2 | . | CASSSKEETYNEQFF
TRBV10-2 | . | CASRGGNEQFF
TRBV6-1 | few | CAISPGRGVQPQHF
TRBV5-4 | . | CASSLGGGNQPQHF
TRBV10-1 | . | CASSRDSLNTEAFF
TRBV7-8 | . | CASSKIEGELNYGHTF
TRBV9 | . | CASSVAGTGAGNTIYF
TRBV7-2 | . | CASSLARGGGYTF
TRBV18 | . | CASSPSVNTEAFF
TRBV14 | . | CASSQGTVVPYGVTEAFF
TRBV7-2 | . | CASSLEMGQGRYTF
TRBV19 | . | CASSLRRGNQPQHF
TRBV27 | . | CASTLGGTSNEQYF
TRBV19 | . | CASSIRGTGTYNEQFF
TRBV27 | . | CASSLRWQAINSPLHF
TRBV6-6 | . | CASSRTATGNTIYF
TRBV6-4 | . | CASSDSAGNTGELFF
TRBV5-4 | . | CASSPRAGLNYGYTF
TRBV18 | . | CASSPEWQRSYEQYF
TRBV27 | . | CASSLSAGGEQYF
TRBV7-9 | . | CASSFRQVSNTEAFF
TRBV5-6 | few | CASSLRLAATDTQYF
TRBV6-1 | . | CASRPGQGGRALHF
TRBV7-8 | . | CASSLDSRAEAFF
TRBV5-4 | . | CASSLAAEKLFF
TRBV7-9 | . | CASSLGGANTEAFF
TRBV2 | . | CASSEAQGQSYQETQYF
TRBV19 | . | CASKLWDKAFF
TRBV21-1 | . | CASSKAVSHVETQYF
TRBV27 | . | CASSLSRGKQPQHF
TRBV30 | once | CAWSVQMNTEAFF
TRBV7-9 | . | CASSARGNRVAIYEQYF
TRBV7-2 | . | CASSLAPAGPYGYTF
TRBV4-2 | . | CASSQVGLAGGTDTQYF
TRBV21-1 | . | CASSSGTANPGSNQPQHF
TRBV7-2 | . | CASSLDSTGNTEAFF
TRBV30 | . | CAWSVLGQGAHEQYF
TRBV6-6 | . | CASSSRGSNQPQHF
TRBV30 | few | CAWTGTRYGYTF
TRBV15 | . | CATSRDGGAGLNEKLFF